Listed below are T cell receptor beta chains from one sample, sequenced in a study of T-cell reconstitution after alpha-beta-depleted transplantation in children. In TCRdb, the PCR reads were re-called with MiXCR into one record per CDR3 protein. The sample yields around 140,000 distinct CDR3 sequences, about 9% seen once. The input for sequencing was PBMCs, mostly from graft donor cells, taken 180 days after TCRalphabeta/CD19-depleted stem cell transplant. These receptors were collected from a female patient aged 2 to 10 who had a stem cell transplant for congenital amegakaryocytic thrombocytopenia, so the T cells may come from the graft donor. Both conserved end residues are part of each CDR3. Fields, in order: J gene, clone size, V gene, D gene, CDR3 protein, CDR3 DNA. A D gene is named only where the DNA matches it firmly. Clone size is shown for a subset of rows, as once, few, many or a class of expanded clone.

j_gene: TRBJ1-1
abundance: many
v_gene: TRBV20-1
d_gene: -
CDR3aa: CKPGDTGFEAFF
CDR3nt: TGCAAGCCAGGAGACACGGGCTTTGAAGCTTTCTTT

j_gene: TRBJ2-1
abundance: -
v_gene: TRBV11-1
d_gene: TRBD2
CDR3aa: CASSSRLRGGGLAGKAEQFF
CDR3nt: TGTGCCAGCAGCTCCCGTCTCAGGGGGGGGGGACTAGCGGGAAAAGCTGAGCAGTTCTTC

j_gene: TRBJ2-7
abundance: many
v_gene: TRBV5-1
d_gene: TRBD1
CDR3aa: CASSLEGQGAYEQYF
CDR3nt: TGCGCCAGCAGCTTGGAGGGACAGGGGGCTTACGAGCAGTACTTC

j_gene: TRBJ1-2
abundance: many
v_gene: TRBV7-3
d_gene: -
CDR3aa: CASNRVSGYTF
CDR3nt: TGTGCCAGCAACAGGGTCTCTGGCTACACCTTC

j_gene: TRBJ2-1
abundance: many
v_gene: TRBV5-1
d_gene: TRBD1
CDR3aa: CASGTGTEGNEQFF
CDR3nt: TGCGCCAGCGGCACCGGGACAGAGGGCAATGAGCAGTTCTTC

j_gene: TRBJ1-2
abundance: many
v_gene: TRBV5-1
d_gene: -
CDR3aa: CASSLNRNYGYTF
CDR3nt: TGCGCCAGCAGCTTGAACAGGAACTATGGCTACACCTTC

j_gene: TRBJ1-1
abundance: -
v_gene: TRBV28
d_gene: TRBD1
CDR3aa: CASRTTGVNTEAFF
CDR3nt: TGTGCCAGCAGGACAACAGGGGTGAACACTGAAGCTTTCTTT

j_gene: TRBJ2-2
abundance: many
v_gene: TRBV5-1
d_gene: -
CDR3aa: CASSVRGSGELFF
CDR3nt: TGCGCCAGCAGCGTGAGAGGTAGCGGGGAGCTGTTTTTT

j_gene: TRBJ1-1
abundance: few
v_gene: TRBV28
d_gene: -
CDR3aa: CASSTPTGLVEAFF
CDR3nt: TGTGCCAGCAGTACCCCCACAGGGCTGGTAGAGGCTTTCTTT

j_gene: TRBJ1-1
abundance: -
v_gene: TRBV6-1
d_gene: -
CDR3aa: CASSEPQLRMGKAFF
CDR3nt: TGTGCCAGCAGTGAACCGCAACTAAGAATGGGAAAAGCTTTCTTT

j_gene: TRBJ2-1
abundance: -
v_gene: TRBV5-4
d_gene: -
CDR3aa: CASRQRLDYNEQFF
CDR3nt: TGTGCCAGCAGACAAAGACTGGATTACAATGAGCAGTTCTTC

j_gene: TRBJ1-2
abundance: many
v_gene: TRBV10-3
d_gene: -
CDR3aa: CAISESRLLASREVSHGYTF
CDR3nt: TGTGCCATCAGTGAGTCGAGACTTCTAGCTAGCAGGGAGGTCTCGCATGGCTACACCTTC

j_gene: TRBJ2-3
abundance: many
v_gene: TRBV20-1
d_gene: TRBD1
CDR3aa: CSGGEGGKRQYF
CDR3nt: TGCAGTGGAGGCGAAGGGGGCAAGAGGCAGTATTTT

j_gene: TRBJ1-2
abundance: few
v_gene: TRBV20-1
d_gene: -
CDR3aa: CSARDHTLGPGYTF
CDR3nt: TGCAGTGCTAGAGACCATACTTTGGGACCGGGCTACACCTTC

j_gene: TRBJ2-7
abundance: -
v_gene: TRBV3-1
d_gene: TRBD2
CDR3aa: CASSQVSGLATYEQYF
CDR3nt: TGTGCCAGCAGCCAAGTTAGCGGACTAGCGACCTACGAGCAGTACTTC

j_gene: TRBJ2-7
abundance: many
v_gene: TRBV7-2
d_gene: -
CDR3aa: CASSLVGGTYEQYF
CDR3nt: TGTGCCAGCAGCTTAGTGGGAGGCACCTACGAGCAGTACTTC

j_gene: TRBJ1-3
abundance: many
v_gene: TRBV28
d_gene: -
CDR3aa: CASKRSYSGNTIYF
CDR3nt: TGTGCCAGCAAGCGGTCTTACTCTGGAAACACCATATATTTT

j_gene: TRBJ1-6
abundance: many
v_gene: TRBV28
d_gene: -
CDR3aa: CASSLTSGRVSPLHF
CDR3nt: TGTGCCAGCAGTTTAACTTCAGGGCGAGTTTCACCCCTCCACTTT

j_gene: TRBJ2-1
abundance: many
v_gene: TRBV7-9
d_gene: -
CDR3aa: CASSLAQWGDFNEQFF
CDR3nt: TGTGCCAGCAGCTTAGCGCAATGGGGAGACTTCAATGAGCAGTTCTTC

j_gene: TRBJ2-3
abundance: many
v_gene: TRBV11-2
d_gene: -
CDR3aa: CASSLDLDTQYF
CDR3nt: TGTGCCAGCAGCTTAGATTTGGATACGCAGTATTTT

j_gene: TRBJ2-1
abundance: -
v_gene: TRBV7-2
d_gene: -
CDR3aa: CASAERGGYYNEQFF
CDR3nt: TGTGCCAGCGCTGAAAGGGGGGGGTACTACAATGAGCAGTTCTTC

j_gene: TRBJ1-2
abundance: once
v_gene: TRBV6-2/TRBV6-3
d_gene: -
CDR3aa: CASSYGPAAYGYTF
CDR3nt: TGTGCCAGCAGTTACGGGCCGGCAGCCTATGGCTACACCTTC

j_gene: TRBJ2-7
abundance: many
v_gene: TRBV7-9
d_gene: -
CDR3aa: CASSFGTGQYF
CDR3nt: TGTGCCAGCAGCTTCGGTACGGGGCAGTACTTC

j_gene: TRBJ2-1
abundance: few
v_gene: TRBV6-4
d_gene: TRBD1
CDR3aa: CASSADRGLINEQFF
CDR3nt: TGTGCCAGCAGTGCCGACAGGGGGTTGATCAATGAGCAGTTCTTC